This TCR beta chain was obtained from a study of blood T cell repertoires in COVID-19. About the study: PBMCs, B-cell-depleted T cells, or T cells provided the cDNA or gDNA that made up the material.

Everyone who took part was roughly 18 to 90 years old, and they came from about 25 US areas. The study assigned cohorts using participant-reported clinical history. Resolution of symptoms, clearance, or two negative PCRs was present in recovered Cohort 3 donors. The assay was immunoSEQ multiplex PCR, and TCRdb's table has in-frame clones only and misses some. The sample gives about 300,000 clones, 85% to 90% of which show up once; about 10% is in the top ten. This CDR3 has 16 amino acids. Unmatched junction bases numbered 7, after V lost 6 bases and J lost 4 bases. CDR1 is SGDLS and CDR2 is YYNGEE in the germline V gene.

Sequenced input: PBMCs or T cells enriched from blood (not recorded which). This chain joins TRBV9 and TRBJ2-3; TRBD2 matches 14 bases. The sequence was obtained from a woman aged 18-35 years who had recovered from COVID-19. The CDR3 sequence: CASNYGLAGGSDTQYF. The CDR3 coding sequence is TGTGCCAGCAACTACGGACTAGCGGGGGGTTCAGATACGCAGTATTTT.